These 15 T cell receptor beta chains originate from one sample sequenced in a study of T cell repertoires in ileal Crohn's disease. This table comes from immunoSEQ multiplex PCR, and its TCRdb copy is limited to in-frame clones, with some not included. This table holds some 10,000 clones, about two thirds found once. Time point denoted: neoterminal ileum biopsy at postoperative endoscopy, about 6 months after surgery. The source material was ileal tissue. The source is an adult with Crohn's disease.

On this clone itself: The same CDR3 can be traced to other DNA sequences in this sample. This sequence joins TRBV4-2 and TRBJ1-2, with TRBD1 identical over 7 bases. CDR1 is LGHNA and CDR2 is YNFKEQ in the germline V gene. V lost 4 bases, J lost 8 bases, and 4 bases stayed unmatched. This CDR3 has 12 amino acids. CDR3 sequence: CASSRTGLGYTF. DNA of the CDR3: TGTGCCAGCAGCCGGACAGGCCTGGGCTACACCTTC.

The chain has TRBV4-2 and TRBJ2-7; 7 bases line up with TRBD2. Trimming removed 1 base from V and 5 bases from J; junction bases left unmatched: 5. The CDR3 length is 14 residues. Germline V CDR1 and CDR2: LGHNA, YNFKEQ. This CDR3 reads CASSQGGRRDEQYF. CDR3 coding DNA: TGTGCCAGCAGCCAAGGCGGGAGAAGGGACGAGCAGTACTTC.

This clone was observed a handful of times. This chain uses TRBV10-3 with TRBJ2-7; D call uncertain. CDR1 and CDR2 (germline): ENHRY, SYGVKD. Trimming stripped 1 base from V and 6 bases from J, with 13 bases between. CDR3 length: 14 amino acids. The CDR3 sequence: CAISELEPRGEQYF. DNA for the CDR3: TGTGCCATCAGTGAGTTGGAACCCCGCGGCGAGCAGTACTTC.

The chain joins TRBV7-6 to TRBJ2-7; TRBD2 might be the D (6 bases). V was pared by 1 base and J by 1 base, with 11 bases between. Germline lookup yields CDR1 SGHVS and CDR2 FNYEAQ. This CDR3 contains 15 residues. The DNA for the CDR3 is TGTGCCAGCAGCTTAGTAACGGGAGAGTCCTACGAGCAGTACTTC. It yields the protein CASSLVTGESYEQYF.

The CDR3 DNA follows: TGTGCCGGGGGGGACCCTCCAACCGGGGAGCTGTTTTTT. As protein: CAGGDPPTGELFF. V usage is TRBV28 and J usage is TRBJ2-2; 7 nucleotides match TRBD2. The ends lost 11 bases at V and 5 bases at J; junction bases unmatched: 8. The germline V gene has CDR1 MDHEN and CDR2 SYDVKM. CDR3 length: 13 residues.

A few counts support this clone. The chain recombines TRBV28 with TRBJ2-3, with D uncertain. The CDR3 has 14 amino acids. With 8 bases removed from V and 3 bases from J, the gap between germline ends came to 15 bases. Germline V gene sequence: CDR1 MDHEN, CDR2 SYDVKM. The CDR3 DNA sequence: TGTGCCAGCGCCGCCACCACGCGTACAGATACGCAGTATTTT. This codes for CASAATTRTDTQYF.

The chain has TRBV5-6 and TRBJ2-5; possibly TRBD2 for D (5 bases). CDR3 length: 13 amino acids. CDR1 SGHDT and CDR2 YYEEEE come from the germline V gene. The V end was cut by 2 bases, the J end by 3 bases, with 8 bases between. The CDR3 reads CASSFEGEETQYF. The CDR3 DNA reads TGTGCCAGCAGCTTTGAGGGAGAAGAGACCCAGTACTTC.

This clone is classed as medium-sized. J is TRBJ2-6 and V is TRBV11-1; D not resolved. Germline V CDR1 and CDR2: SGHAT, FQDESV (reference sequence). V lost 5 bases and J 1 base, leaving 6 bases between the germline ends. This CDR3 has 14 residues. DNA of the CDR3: TGTGCCAGCAGCCCACAATCTGGGGCCAACGTCCTGACTTTC. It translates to CASSPQSGANVLTF.

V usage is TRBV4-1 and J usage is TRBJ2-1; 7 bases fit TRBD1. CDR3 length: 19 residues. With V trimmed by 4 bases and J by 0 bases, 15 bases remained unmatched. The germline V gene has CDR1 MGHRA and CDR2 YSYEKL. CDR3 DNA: TGCGCCAGCAGCCGCCGGGACAGATACCTGTCAAGCTCCTACAATGAGCAGTTCTTC. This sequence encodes CASSRRDRYLSSSYNEQFF.

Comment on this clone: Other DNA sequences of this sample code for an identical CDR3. CDR3 sequence: CASSFTSGRIPYEQYF. CDR3 sequence (DNA): TGCGCCAGCAGCTTTACTAGCGGGAGGATCCCCTACGAGCAGTACTTC. V gene TRBV5-1 combines with J gene TRBJ2-7; 12 nucleotides match TRBD2. The CDR3 extends over 16 amino acids. Germline V gives CDR1 SGHRS, CDR2 YFSETQ. Losses at the gene ends were 2 bases for V and 2 bases for J; bases not matched to a gene: 5.

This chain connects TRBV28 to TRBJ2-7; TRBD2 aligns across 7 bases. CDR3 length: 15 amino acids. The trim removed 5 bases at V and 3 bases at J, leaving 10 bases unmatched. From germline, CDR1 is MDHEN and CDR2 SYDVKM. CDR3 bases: TGTGCCAGCAGTGAAATGACTAGCATTGGCTACGAGCAGTACTTC. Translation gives CASSEMTSIGYEQYF.

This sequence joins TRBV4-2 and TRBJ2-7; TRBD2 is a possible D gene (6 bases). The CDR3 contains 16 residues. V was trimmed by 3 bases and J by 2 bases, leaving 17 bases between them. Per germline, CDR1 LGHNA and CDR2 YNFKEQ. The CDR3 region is CASSQDGTPRTYEQYF. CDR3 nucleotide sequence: TGTGCCAGCAGCCAGGACGGGACTCCCCGGACCTACGAGCAGTACTTC.

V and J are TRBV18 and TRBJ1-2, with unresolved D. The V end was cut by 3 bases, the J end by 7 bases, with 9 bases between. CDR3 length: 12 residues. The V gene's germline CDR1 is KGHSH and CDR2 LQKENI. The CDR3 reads CASSPPSGGYTF. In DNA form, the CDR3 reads TGTGCCAGCTCACCCCCCTCGGGTGGCTACACCTTC.

The CDR3 reads CASSPLAGAGELFF. CDR3 nucleotide sequence: TGTGCCAGCAGTCCACTAGCGGGGGCCGGGGAGCTGTTTTTT. The chain combines TRBV27 with TRBJ2-2; 11 bases match TRBD2. V shed 5 bases and J 6 bases; nucleotides not matched to a gene: 2. Germline V gene sequence: CDR1 MNHEY, CDR2 SMNVEV (reference sequence). This CDR3 region has 14 residues.

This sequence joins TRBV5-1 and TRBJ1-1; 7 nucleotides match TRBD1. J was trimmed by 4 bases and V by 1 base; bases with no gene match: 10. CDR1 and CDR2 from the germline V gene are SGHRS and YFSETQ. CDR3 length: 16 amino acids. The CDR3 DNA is TGCGCCAGCAGCTTGATGACAGGGCGGGGTGGCACTGAAGCTTTCTTT. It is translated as CASSLMTGRGGTEAFF.